This TCR beta chain was obtained from a study of response to subunit inactivated influenza vaccine. Study observations and caveats: The authors proposed limited new T cell recruitment per seasonal influenza vaccination.

Comments on this clonotype: The target antigen is unknown.

The CDR3 loop spans 15 amino acids. CDR1 LNHDA and CDR2 SQIVND come from the germline V gene (reference sequence). Trimming removed 1 base at V and 4 bases at J, with 11 bases between. TCRdb ran MiXCR on the RT-PCR reads and lists one entry per CDR3 protein. This sample has fewer than 350,000 distinct CDR3 sequences, with 20% to 25% found just once. Here the sequenced sample was PBMCs from blood, taken about 20 months after vaccination. The receptor was isolated from a man between 50 and 75 years old who received an inactivated influenza vaccine. The chain links TRBV19 to TRBJ2-1; a weak D match, TRBD2 (7 bases). In DNA form, the CDR3 reads TGTGCCAGTAGTATAGCGGGGGGCCAATACAATGAGCAGTTCTTC. Encoded protein: CASSIAGGQYNEQFF.